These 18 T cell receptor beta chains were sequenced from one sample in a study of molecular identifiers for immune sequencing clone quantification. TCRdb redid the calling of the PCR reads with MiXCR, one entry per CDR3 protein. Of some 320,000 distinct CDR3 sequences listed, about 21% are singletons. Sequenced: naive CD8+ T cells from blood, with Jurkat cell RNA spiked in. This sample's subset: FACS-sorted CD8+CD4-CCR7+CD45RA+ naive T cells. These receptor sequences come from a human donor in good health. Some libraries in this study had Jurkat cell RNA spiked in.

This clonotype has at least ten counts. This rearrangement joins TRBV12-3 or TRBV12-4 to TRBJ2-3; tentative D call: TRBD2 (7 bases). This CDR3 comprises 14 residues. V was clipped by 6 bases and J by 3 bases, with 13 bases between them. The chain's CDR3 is CASSRGAGTDTQYF. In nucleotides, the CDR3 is TGTGCCAGCAGCCGGGGGGCGGGGACAGATACGCAGTATTTT.

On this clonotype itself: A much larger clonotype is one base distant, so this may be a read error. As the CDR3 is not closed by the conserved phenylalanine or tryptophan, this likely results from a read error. This chain's CDR3 is CASSFHTGGTEAFL. The CDR3 DNA sequence: TGTGCCAGCAGTTTCCATACAGGGGGCACTGAAGCTTTCCTT. V and J are TRBV6-5 and TRBJ1-1; TRBD1 agrees at 8 bases. Per germline, CDR1 MNHEY and CDR2 SVGAGI. The CDR3 is made up of 14 amino acids. The ends lost 4 bases at V and 4 bases at J; junction bases unmatched: 5.

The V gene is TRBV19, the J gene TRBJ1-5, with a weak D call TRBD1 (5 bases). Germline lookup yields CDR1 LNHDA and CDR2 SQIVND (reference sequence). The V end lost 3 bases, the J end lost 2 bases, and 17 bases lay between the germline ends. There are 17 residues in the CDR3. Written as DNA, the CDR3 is TGTGCCAGTAGTATTGGACTCGGTTTGGGGGGCAATCAGCCCCAGCATTTT. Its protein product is CASSIGLGLGGNQPQHF. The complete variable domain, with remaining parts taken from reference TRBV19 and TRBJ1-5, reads DGGITQSPKYLFRKEGQNVTLSCEQNLNHDAMYWYRQDPGQGLRLIYYSQIVNDFQKGDIAEGYSVSREKKESFPLTVTSAQKNPTAFYLCASSIGLGLGGNQPQHFGDGTRLSIL.

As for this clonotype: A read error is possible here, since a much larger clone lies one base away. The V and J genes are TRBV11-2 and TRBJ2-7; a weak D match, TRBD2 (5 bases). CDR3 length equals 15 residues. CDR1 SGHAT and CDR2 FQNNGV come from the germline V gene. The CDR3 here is CASCLLASGDYEQYF. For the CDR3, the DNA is TGTGCCAGCTGCTTACTGGCCAGCGGAGATTACGAGCAGTACTTC.

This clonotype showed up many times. CDR3 amino acids: CASSPGFGDENEKLFF. CDR3 DNA sequence: TGTGCCAGCAGCCCAGGCTTCGGGGACGAGAATGAAAAACTGTTTTTT. J is TRBJ1-4 and V is TRBV7-6; D may be TRBD1 (5 bases). The CDR3 is 16 amino acids. Germline CDR1 and CDR2: SGHVS and FNYEAQ. Trimming pared 5 bases from V and 5 bases from J, leaving 18 bases between. Full variable domain (missing parts from reference TRBV7-6 and TRBJ1-4): GAGVSQSPRYKVTKRGQDVALRCDPISGHVSLYWYRQALGQGPEFLTYFNYEAQQDKSGLPNDRFSAERPEGSISTLTIQRTEQRDSAMYRCASSPGFGDENEKLFFGSGTQLSVL.

CDR3 amino acids: CASSFRTSGTTDTQYF. The CDR3 DNA follows: TGTGCCAGCAGTTTCCGGACTAGCGGTACCACAGATACGCAGTATTTT. The chain combines TRBV27 with TRBJ2-3; 10 bases map to TRBD2. CDR3 size: 16 residues. CDR1 and CDR2 from the germline V gene are MNHEY and SMNVEV (reference sequence). The trim removed 3 bases at V and 2 bases at J, leaving 5 bases unmatched.

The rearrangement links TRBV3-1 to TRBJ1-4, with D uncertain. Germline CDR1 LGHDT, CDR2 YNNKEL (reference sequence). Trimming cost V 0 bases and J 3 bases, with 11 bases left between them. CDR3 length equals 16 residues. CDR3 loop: CASSQDDKVANEKLFF. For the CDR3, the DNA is TGTGCCAGCAGCCAAGATGATAAGGTGGCTAATGAAAAACTGTTTTTT.

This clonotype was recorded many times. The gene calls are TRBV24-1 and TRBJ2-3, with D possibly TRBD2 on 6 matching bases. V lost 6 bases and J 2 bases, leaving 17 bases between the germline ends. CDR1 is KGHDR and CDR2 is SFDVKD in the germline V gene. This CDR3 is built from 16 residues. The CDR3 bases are TGTGCCACCAGTCCGGGGGAGCGAGGGATCACAGATACGCAGTATTTT. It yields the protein CATSPGERGITDTQYF.

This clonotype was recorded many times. This chain's CDR3 is CASSQSLASGVEYEQYF. The CDR3 DNA is TGCGCCAGCAGCCAAAGTTTGGCTAGCGGGGTGGAGTACGAGCAGTACTTC. V and J are TRBV4-1 and TRBJ2-7, with TRBD2 identical over 9 bases. J gave up 4 bases and V 2 bases, and 12 bases lay outside the gene matches. There are 17 residues in the CDR3. CDR1 is MGHRA, CDR2 YSYEKL, per germline.

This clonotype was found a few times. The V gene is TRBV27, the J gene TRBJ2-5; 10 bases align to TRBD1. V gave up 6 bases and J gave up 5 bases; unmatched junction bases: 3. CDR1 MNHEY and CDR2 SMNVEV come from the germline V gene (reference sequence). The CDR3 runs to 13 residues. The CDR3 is CASRTGGWETQYF. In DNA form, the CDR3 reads TGTGCCAGCAGGACAGGGGGCTGGGAGACCCAGTACTTC.

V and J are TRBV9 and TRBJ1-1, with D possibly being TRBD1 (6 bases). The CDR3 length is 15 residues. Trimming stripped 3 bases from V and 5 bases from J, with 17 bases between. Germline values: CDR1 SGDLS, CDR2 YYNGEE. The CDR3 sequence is CASSELQGPATEAFF. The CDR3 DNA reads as TGTGCCAGCAGCGAACTACAGGGTCCGGCTACTGAAGCTTTCTTT.

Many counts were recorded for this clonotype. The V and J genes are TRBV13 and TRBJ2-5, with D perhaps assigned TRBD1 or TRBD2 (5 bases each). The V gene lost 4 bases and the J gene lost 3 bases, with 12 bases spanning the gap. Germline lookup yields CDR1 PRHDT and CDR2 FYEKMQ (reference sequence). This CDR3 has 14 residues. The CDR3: CASSSGDGKETQYF. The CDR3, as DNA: TGTGCCAGCAGCTCCGGGGACGGGAAAGAGACCCAGTACTTC.

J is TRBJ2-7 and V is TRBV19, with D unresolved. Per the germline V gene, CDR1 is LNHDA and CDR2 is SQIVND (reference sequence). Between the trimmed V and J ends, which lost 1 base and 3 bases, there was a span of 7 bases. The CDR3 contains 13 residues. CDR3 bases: TGTGCCAGTAGTATAGGCACCATCTACGAGCAGTACTTC. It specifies CASSIGTIYEQYF.

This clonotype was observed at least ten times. CDR3 residues: CASSIASGFQETQYF. The CDR3 DNA sequence: TGTGCCAGTAGTATCGCATCGGGGTTCCAAGAGACCCAGTACTTC. The gene calls are TRBV19 and TRBJ2-5; weak D call: TRBD2 (5 bases). Trimming took off 3 bases at V and 1 base at J, with 12 bases between the two ends. Germline V gene sequence: CDR1 LNHDA, CDR2 SQIVND (reference sequence). The CDR3 is 15 amino acids.

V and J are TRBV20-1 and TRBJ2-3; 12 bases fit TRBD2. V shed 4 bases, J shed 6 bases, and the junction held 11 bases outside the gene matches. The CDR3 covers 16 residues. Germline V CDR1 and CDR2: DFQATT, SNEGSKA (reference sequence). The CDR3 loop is CSANSRASGGEDTQYF. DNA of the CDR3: TGCAGTGCTAACTCCAGGGCTAGCGGGGGGGAGGATACGCAGTATTTT.

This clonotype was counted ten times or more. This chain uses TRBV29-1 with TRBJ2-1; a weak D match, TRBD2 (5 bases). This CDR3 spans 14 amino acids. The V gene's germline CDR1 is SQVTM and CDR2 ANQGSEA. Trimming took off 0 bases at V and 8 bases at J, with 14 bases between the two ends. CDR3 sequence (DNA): TGCAGCGTTGAAGAGGGCAGACTATCCGATGAGCAGTTCTTC. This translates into CSVEEGRLSDEQFF.

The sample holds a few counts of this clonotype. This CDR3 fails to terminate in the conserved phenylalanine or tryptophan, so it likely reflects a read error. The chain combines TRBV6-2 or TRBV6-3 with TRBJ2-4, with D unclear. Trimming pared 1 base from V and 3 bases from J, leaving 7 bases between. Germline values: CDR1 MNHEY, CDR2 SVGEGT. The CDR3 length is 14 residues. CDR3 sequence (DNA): TGTGCCAGCAGTTACTTGGACGACAAAAACATTCAGTACCTC. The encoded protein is CASSYLDDKNIQYL.

For the CDR3, the DNA is TGTGCCATCAGTGACCCGGGACTAGCCGGGGATACGCAGTATTTT. Amino acids: CAISDPGLAGDTQYF. The V and J genes are TRBV10-3 and TRBJ2-3; TRBD2 agrees at 9 bases. This CDR3 is 15 amino acids long. V was pared by 3 bases and J by 6 bases, with 7 bases of the junction left unmatched. CDR1 and CDR2 from the germline V gene are ENHRY and SYGVKD.